This T cell receptor beta chain was identified in a study of cytomegalovirus exposure and HLA in healthy donors. Study observations and caveats: A link between a missense DCLRE1C variant and TCR beta V- and J-gene trimming emerged from a later analysis.

V dropped 7 bases and J dropped 3; count of bases not matched to a gene: 8. The CDR3 loop spans 14 amino acids. Germline V gene data show CDR1 as SGHRS and CDR2 as YFSETQ. Comment on this clone: What it recognizes is unknown.

Primers for the PCR totalled 60 Vbeta and 13 Jbeta. Measured with immunoSEQ multiplex PCR; TCRdb has only the in-frame clones, and not every one. This sample has some 110,000 clones, with 65% to 75% found just once. Sequenced input: PBMCs. The chain links TRBV5-1 to TRBJ2-3, with 7 bases aligning to TRBD2. The receptor's source is a woman aged 45-65 years in good health and CMV-seropositive. CDR3 sequence reads: CASRAGLVTDTQYF. Here the CDR3 DNA reads TGCGCCAGCCGAGCTGGACTAGTAACAGATACGCAGTATTTT.